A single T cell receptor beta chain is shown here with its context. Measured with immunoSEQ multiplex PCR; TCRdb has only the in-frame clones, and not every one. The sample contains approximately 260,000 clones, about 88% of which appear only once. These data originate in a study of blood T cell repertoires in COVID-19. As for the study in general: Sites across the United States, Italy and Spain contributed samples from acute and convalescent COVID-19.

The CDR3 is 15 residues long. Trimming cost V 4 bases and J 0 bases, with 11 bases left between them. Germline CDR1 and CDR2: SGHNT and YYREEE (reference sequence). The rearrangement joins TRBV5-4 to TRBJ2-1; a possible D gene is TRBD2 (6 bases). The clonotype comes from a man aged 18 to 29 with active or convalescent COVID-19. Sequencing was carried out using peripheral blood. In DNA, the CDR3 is TGTGCCAGCAGCCCGACTAGTCTCTCCTACAATGAGCAGTTCTTC. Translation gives CASSPTSLSYNEQFF.